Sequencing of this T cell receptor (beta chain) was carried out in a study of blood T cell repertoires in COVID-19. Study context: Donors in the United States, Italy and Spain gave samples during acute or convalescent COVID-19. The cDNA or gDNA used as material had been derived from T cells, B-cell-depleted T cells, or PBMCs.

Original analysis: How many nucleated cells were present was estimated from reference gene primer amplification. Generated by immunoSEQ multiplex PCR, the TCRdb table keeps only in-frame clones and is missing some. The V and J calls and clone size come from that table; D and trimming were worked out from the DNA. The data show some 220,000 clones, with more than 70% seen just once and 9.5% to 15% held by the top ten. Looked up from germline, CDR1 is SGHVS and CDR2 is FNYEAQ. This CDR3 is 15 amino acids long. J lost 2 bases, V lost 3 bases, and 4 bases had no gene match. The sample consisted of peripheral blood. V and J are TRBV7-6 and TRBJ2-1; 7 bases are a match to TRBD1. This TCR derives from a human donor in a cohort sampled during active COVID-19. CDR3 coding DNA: TGTGCCAGCAGCTTGGGACAGCTTACCTACAATGAGCAGTTCTTC. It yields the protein CASSLGQLTYNEQFF.